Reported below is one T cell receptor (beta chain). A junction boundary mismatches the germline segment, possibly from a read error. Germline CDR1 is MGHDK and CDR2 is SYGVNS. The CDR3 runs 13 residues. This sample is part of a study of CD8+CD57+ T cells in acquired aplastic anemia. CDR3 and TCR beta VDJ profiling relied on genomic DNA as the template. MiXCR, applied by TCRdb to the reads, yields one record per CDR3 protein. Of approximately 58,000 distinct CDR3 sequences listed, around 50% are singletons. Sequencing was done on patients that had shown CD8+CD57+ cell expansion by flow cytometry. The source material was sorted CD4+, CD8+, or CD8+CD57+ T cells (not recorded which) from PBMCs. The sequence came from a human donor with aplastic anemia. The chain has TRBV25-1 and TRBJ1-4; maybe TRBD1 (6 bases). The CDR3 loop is CASGSGGQEKLSF. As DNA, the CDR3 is TGTGCCAGCGGCTCCGGGGGGCAGGAAAAACTGTCTTTT.